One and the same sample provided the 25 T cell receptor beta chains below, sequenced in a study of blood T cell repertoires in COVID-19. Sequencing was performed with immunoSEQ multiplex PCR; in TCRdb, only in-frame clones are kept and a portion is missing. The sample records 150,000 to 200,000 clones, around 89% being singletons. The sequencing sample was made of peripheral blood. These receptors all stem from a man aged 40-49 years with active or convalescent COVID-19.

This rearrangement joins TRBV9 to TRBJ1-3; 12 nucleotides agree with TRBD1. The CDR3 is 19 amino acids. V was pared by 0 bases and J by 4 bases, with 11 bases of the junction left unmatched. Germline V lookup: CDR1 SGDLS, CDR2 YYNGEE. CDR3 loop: CASSVATWGQGAAGNTIYF. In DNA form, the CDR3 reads TGTGCCAGCAGCGTAGCTACTTGGGGACAGGGGGCAGCGGGAAACACCATATATTTT.

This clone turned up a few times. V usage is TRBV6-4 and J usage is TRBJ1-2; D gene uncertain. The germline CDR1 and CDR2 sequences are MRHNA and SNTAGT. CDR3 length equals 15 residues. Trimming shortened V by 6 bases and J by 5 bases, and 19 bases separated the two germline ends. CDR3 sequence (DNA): TGTGCCAGCAGCGCCTCTCAGGAGGGTCGGTATGGCTACACCTTC. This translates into CASSASQEGRYGYTF.

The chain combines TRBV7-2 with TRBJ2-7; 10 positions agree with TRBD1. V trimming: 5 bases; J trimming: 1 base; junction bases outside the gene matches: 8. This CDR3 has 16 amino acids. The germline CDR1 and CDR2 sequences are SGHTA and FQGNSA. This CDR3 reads CASSPIPGQGSYEQYF. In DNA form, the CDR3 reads TGTGCCAGCAGCCCGATTCCGGGACAGGGGTCCTACGAGCAGTACTTC. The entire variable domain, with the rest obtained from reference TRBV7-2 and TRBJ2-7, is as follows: GAGVSQSPSNKVTEKGKDVELRCDPISGHTALYWYRQSLGQGLEFLIYFQGNSAPDKSGLPSDRFSAERTGGSVSTLTIQRTQQEDSAVYLCASSPIPGQGSYEQYFGPGTRLTVT.

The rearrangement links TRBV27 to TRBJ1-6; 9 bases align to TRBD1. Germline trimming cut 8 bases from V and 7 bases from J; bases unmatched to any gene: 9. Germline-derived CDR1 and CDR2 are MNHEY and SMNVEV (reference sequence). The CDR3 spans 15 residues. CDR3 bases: TGTGCCAGCCGGATCTCACAGGGGGCAAATTCACCCCTCCACTTT. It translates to CASRISQGANSPLHF.

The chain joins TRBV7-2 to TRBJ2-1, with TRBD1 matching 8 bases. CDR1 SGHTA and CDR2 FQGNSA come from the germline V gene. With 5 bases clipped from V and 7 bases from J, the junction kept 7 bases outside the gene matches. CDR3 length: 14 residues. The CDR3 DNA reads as TGTGCCAGCAGCGGACGACAGGGGCCAAATGAGCAGTTCTTC. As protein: CASSGRQGPNEQFF.

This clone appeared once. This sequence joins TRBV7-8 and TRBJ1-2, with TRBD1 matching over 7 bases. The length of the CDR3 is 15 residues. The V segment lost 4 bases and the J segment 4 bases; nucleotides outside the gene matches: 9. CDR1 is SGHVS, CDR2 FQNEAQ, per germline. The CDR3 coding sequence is TGTGCCAGCAGCTACAGGAAACAGGGGAGCTATGGCTACACCTTC. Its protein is CASSYRKQGSYGYTF. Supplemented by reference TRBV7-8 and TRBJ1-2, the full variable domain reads GAGVSQSPRYKVAKRGQDVALRCDPISGHVSLFWYQQALGQGPEFLTYFQNEAQLDKSGLPSDRFFAERPEGSVSTLKIQRTQQEDSAVYLCASSYRKQGSYGYTFGSGTRLTVV.

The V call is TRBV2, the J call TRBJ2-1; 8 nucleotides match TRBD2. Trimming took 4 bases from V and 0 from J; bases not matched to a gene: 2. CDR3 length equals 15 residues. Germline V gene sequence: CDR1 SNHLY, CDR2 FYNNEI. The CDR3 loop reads CASSAGTSSYNEQFF. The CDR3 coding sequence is TGTGCCAGCAGTGCCGGGACTAGCTCCTACAATGAGCAGTTCTTC. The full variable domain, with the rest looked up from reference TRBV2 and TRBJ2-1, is EPEVTQTPSHQVTQMGQEVILRCVPISNHLYFYWYRQILGQKVEFLVSFYNNEISEKSEIFDDQFSVERPDGSNFTLKIRSTKLEDSAMYFCASSAGTSSYNEQFFGPGTRLTVL.

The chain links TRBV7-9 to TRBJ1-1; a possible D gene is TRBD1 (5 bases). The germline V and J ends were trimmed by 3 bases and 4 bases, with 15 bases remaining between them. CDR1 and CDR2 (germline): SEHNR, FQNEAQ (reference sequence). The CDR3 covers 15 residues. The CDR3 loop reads CASSFYGGLITEAFF. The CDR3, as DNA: TGTGCCAGCAGCTTTTACGGGGGGTTAATCACTGAAGCTTTCTTT.

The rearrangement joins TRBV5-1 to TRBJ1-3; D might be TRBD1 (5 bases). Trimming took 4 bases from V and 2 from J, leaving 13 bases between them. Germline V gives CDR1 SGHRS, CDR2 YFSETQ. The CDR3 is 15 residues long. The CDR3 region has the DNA TGCGCCAGCAGCGATCAGGGTGGGGCTGGAAACACCATATATTTT. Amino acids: CASSDQGGAGNTIYF.

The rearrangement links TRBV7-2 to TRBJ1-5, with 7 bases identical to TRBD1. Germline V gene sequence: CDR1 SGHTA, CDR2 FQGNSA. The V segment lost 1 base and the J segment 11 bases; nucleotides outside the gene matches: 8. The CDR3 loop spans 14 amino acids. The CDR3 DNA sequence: TGTGCCAGCAGCTTAGACAGGGGAGCTTCGACCCAGCATTTT. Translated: CASSLDRGASTQHF.

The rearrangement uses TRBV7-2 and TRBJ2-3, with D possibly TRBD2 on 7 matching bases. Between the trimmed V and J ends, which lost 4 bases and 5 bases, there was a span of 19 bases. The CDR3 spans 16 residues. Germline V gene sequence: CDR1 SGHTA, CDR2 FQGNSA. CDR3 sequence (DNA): TGTGCCAGCAGCTCCCCCCAGGCGGGGGCGCGAGATACGCAGTATTTT. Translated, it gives CASSSPQAGARDTQYF.

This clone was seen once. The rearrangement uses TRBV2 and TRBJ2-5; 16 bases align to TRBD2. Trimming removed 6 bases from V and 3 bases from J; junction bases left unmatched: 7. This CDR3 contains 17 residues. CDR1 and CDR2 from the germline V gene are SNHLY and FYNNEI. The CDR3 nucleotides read TGTGCCAGCAGAGCCGGGACTAGCGGGAGGGCGGAAGAGACCCAGTACTTC. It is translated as CASRAGTSGRAEETQYF. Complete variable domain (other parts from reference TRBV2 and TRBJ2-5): EPEVTQTPSHQVTQMGQEVILRCVPISNHLYFYWYRQILGQKVEFLVSFYNNEISEKSEIFDDQFSVERPDGSNFTLKIRSTKLEDSAMYFCASRAGTSGRAEETQYFGPGTRLLVL.

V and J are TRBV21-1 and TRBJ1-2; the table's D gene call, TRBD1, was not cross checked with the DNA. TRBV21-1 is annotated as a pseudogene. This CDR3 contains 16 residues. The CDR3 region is CASSKRTGGTTRGYTF. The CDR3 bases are TGTGCCAGCAGCAAGAGAACAGGGGGCACTACGCGGGGCTACACCTTC.

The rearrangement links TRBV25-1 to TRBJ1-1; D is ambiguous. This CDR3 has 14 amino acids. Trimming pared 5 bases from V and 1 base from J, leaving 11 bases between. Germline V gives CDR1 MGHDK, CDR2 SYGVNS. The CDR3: CASSHIGRNTEAFF. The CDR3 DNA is TGTGCCAGCAGTCATATCGGGAGGAACACTGAAGCTTTCTTT.

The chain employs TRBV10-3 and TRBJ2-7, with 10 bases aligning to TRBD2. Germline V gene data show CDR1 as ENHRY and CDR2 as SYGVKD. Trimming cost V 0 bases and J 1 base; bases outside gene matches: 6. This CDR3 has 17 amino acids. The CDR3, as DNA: TGTGCCATCAGTGAGTCGAGGGCTAGCGGGGGTTCCTACGAGCAGTACTTC. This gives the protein CAISESRASGGSYEQYF.

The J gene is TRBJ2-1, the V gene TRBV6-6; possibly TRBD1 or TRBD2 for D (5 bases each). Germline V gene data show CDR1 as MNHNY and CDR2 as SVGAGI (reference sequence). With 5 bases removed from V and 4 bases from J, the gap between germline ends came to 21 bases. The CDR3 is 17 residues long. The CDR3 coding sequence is TGTGCCAGCAGTCGGGAAGGGGCGCGACTGCCTTACAATGAGCAGTTCTTC. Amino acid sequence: CASSREGARLPYNEQFF.

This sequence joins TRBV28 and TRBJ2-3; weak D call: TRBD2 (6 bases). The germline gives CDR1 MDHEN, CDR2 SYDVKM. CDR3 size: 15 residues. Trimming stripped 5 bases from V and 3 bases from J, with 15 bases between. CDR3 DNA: TGTGCCAGCAGTCCCGGGGGTAGTAATACAGATACGCAGTATTTT. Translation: CASSPGGSNTDTQYF.

CDR3 nucleotides: TGTGCCAGCAGCAATGGGGGGGGCGCGGGGAACACTGAAGCTTTCTTT. Translation gives CASSNGGGAGNTEAFF. The genes are TRBV6-2 or TRBV6-3 and TRBJ1-1, with a possible D match to TRBD1 (6 bases). Trimming cost V 6 bases and J 1 base, with 18 bases left between them. This CDR3 region has 16 residues. Germline loops: CDR1 MNHEY, CDR2 SVGEGT.

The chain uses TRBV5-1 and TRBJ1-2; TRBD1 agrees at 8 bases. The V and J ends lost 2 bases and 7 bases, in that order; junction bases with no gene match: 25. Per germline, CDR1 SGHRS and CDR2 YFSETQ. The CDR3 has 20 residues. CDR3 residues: CASSFSPSRTGKGRPSGYTF. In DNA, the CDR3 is TGCGCCAGCAGCTTCAGCCCCTCCAGGACAGGGAAAGGGCGACCGAGTGGCTACACCTTC.

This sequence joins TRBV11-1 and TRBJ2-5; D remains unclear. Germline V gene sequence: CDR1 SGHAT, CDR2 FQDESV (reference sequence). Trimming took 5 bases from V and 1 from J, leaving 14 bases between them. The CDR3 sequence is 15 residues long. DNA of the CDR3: TGTGCCAGCAGCCTAGGGTTCACAGCCCAAGAGACCCAGTACTTC. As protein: CASSLGFTAQETQYF.

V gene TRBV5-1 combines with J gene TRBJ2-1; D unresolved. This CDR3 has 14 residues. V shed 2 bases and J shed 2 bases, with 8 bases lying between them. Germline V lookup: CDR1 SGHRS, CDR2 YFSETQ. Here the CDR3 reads CASSFQRPYNEQFF. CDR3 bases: TGCGCCAGCAGCTTTCAGCGACCCTACAATGAGCAGTTCTTC.

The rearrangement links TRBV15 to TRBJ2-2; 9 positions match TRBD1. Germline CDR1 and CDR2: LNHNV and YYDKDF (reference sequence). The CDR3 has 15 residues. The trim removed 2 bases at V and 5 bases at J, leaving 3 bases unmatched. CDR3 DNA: TGTGCCACCAGCAGAAGACAGGGGGTGACCGGGGAGCTGTTTTTT. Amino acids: CATSRRQGVTGELFF.

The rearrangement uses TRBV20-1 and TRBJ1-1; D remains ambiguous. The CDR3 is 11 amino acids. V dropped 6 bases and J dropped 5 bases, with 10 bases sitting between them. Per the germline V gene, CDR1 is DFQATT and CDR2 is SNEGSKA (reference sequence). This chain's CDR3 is CSAWMRTEAFF. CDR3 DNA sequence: TGCAGTGCCTGGATGCGGACTGAAGCTTTCTTT.

The CDR3, as DNA: TGTGCCAGCAGTTTCCGACAGTCCGAGACCCAGTACTTC. Translating gives CASSFRQSETQYF. V and J are TRBV12-3 or TRBV12-4 and TRBJ2-5; D possibly corresponds to TRBD1 (5 bases). Trimming shortened V by 3 bases and J by 5 bases, and 10 bases separated the two germline ends. The CDR3 consists of 13 residues.

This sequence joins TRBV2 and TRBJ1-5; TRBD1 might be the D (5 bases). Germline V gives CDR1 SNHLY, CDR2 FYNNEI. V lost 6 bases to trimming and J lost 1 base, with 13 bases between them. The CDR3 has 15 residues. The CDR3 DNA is TGTGCCAGCAGCGGGGGGTTAGTAAGCAATCAGCCCCAGCATTTT. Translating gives CASSGGLVSNQPQHF. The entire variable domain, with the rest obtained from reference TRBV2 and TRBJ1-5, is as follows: EPEVTQTPSHQVTQMGQEVILRCVPISNHLYFYWYRQILGQKVEFLVSFYNNEISEKSEIFDDQFSVERPDGSNFTLKIRSTKLEDSAMYFCASSGGLVSNQPQHFGDGTRLSIL.